These 32 T cell receptor beta chains were all obtained from the same sample, sequenced in a study of PD-1 blockade in mismatch repair-deficient tumors. This table comes from immunoSEQ multiplex PCR, and its TCRdb copy is limited to in-frame clones, with some not included. The repertoire holds roughly 130,000 clones, with 85% to 90% as singletons. The specimen comprised peripheral blood, sampled approximately 72 weeks after starting pembrolizumab. The origin of the receptors is an adult with mismatch repair-deficient cancer.

The J gene is TRBJ2-2, the V gene TRBV16, with a tentative D call TRBD2 (5 bases). CDR1 and CDR2 (germline): KGHSY, FQNENV. CDR3 length: 16 amino acids. V was cut by 4 bases and J by 3 bases, with 15 bases left in between. CDR3 amino acids: CASSPTRAVDTGELFF. The CDR3 DNA follows: TGTGCCAGCAGCCCCACGAGGGCCGTGGACACCGGGGAGCTGTTTTTT.

The J gene is TRBJ1-4, the V gene TRBV7-8; no definite D call. Germline CDR1 and CDR2: SGHVS and FQNEAQ. The germline V and J ends were trimmed by 5 bases and 8 bases, with 18 bases remaining between them. The CDR3 is 15 amino acids. The CDR3 reads CASSPQGWKSEKLFF. CDR3 coding DNA: TGTGCCAGCAGCCCTCAAGGGTGGAAATCCGAAAAACTGTTTTTT.

V is TRBV7-6 and J is TRBJ1-1; 7 nucleotides align to TRBD1. This CDR3 has 16 amino acids. V trimming: 3 bases; J trimming: 8 bases; junction bases outside the gene matches: 15. The V gene's germline CDR1 is SGHVS and CDR2 FNYEAQ. The DNA for the CDR3 is TGTGCCAGCAGCTTGGAAGCCGGACAGGTTCTAATAGAAGCTTTCTTT. Translation gives CASSLEAGQVLIEAFF. Complete variable domain (other parts from reference TRBV7-6 and TRBJ1-1): GAGVSQSPRYKVTKRGQDVALRCDPISGHVSLYWYRQALGQGPEFLTYFNYEAQQDKSGLPNDRFSAERPEGSISTLTIQRTEQRDSAMYRCASSLEAGQVLIEAFFGQGTRLTVV.

This clone was observed a single time. The chain carries TRBV13 and TRBJ2-5; TRBD1 might be the D (5 bases). V was cut by 0 bases and J by 9 bases, with 20 bases left in between. Per germline, CDR1 PRHDT and CDR2 FYEKMQ (reference sequence). CDR3 size: 16 residues. The CDR3 sequence is CASSLGHVDREGAQYF. CDR3 nucleotides: TGTGCCAGCAGCTTAGGTCATGTCGACCGCGAAGGGGCCCAGTACTTC. The entire variable domain, with the rest obtained from reference TRBV13 and TRBJ2-5, is as follows: AAGVIQSPRHLIKEKRETATLKCYPIPRHDTVYWYQQGPGQDPQFLISFYEKMQSDKGSIPDRFSAQQFSDYHSELNMSSLELGDSALYFCASSLGHVDREGAQYFGPGTRLLVL.

V usage is TRBV5-4 and J usage is TRBJ1-2, with D maybe TRBD1 (5 bases). Germline lookup yields CDR1 SGHNT and CDR2 YYREEE (reference sequence). The V end lost 4 bases, the J end lost 4 bases, and 17 bases lay between the germline ends. The CDR3 is 15 residues long. CDR3 loop: CASSSPGQPIYGYTF. The CDR3 DNA reads TGTGCCAGCAGCAGTCCAGGGCAGCCCATCTATGGCTACACCTTC.

The V gene is TRBV7-6, the J gene TRBJ2-7, with D unresolved. The V gene's germline CDR1 is SGHVS and CDR2 FNYEAQ. Trimming left V 1 base short and J 7 bases short, with 8 bases between. The CDR3 is made up of 12 amino acids. The CDR3: CASSLVGREQYF. DNA for the CDR3: TGTGCCAGCAGCTTAGTCGGGCGAGAGCAGTACTTC.

This sequence joins TRBV6-5 and TRBJ2-7; 8 bases match TRBD2. The ends lost 0 bases at V and 4 bases at J; junction bases unmatched: 5. The CDR3 covers 15 residues. In germline, CDR1 is MNHEY, CDR2 SVGAGI. CDR3 amino acids: CASSYSGTSMYEQYF. The CDR3 nucleotides read TGTGCCAGCAGTTACTCCGGGACTAGTATGTACGAGCAGTACTTC.

CDR3 DNA sequence: TGCGCCAGCAGCCAAGTCGGGGAGGGTGAGCAGTTCTTC. It yields the protein CASSQVGEGEQFF. This chain uses TRBV4-3 with TRBJ2-1, with 7 nucleotides matching TRBD2. Trimming at V came to 1 base and at J to 9 bases, leaving 3 bases not matched to a gene. The CDR3 consists of 13 residues. Per germline, CDR1 LGHNA and CDR2 YSLEER.

The V gene is TRBV10-3, the J gene TRBJ2-3, with 9 positions matching TRBD1. The CDR3 is made up of 15 amino acids. CDR1 and CDR2 from the germline V gene are ENHRY and SYGVKD. With V trimmed by 6 bases and J by 2 bases, 6 bases remained unmatched. CDR3 nucleotides: TGTGCCATCAGGGCACAGGGGGCTTTCACAGATACGCAGTATTTT. This translates into CAIRAQGAFTDTQYF.

The genes are TRBV4-1 and TRBJ2-7; D remains ambiguous. V was clipped by 1 base and J by 6 bases, with 10 bases between them. This CDR3 spans 13 amino acids. The V gene's germline CDR1 is MGHRA and CDR2 YSYEKL. In DNA, the CDR3 is TGCGCCAGCAGCCAAGCCCCCTCCGCCGAGCAGTACTTC. Residues: CASSQAPSAEQYF.

The genes are TRBV29-1 and TRBJ1-1; 9 bases match TRBD1. This CDR3 contains 15 residues. Trimming at V came to 3 bases and at J to 1 base, leaving 6 bases not matched to a gene. Germline V lookup: CDR1 SQVTM, CDR2 ANQGSEA. The CDR3 region is CSVDRTGAGNTEAFF. The CDR3 bases are TGCAGCGTTGATCGGACAGGGGCAGGGAACACTGAAGCTTTCTTT. Filled out from reference TRBV29-1 and TRBJ1-1, the complete variable domain reads SAVISQKPSRDICQRGTSLTIQCQVDSQVTMMFWYRQQPGQSLTLIATANQGSEATYESGFVIDKFPISRPNLTFSTLTVSNMSPEDSSIYLCSVDRTGAGNTEAFFGQGTRLTVV.

The rearrangement uses TRBV4-1 and TRBJ2-1; 11 bases map to TRBD1. Germline V gene sequence: CDR1 MGHRA, CDR2 YSYEKL. CDR3 length: 16 amino acids. V lost 0 bases, J lost 8 bases, and 6 bases stayed unmatched. CDR3 protein: CASSQDEDRGQDEQFF. The CDR3 nucleotides read TGCGCCAGCAGCCAAGACGAGGACAGGGGGCAGGATGAGCAGTTCTTC.

The chain uses TRBV30 and TRBJ1-5; D remains unclear. The CDR3 is 12 amino acids. From germline, CDR1 is GTSNPN and CDR2 SVGIG (reference sequence). V lost 1 base and J 11 bases, leaving 12 bases between the germline ends. In DNA form, the CDR3 reads TGTGCCTGGAGTGAAGGGTCGAGTGCCCAGCATTTT. Translated: CAWSEGSSAQHF.

J is TRBJ2-2 and V is TRBV28, with 8 bases matching TRBD2. J gave up 7 bases and V 4 bases, and 8 bases lay outside the gene matches. CDR1 is MDHEN and CDR2 is SYDVKM in the germline V gene. The CDR3 is 15 residues long. The CDR3 is CASSSSGREYGELFF. As DNA, the CDR3 is TGTGCCAGCAGTTCGAGCGGGAGAGAGTACGGGGAGCTGTTTTTT.

The V call is TRBV5-4, the J call TRBJ2-1; 7 bases agree with TRBD1. The V gene's germline CDR1 is SGHNT and CDR2 YYREEE (reference sequence). This CDR3 is built from 18 residues. Trimming took 0 bases from V and 7 from J; bases not matched to a gene: 16. CDR3 loop: CASSLARWVRGYGNEQFF. CDR3 DNA: TGTGCCAGCAGCTTGGCCAGGTGGGTCAGGGGGTATGGAAATGAGCAGTTCTTC.

The chain uses TRBV4-1 and TRBJ2-7; no clear D gene. Germline CDR1 reads MGHRA; CDR2 reads YSYEKL. The V and J ends lost 1 base and 2 bases respectively, with 18 bases between them. The CDR3 length is 17 residues. As DNA, the CDR3 is TGCGCCAGCAGCCAAGTGATGGGCCAAGGACGGACCTACGAGCAGTACTTC. Translation gives CASSQVMGQGRTYEQYF.

The chain carries TRBV2 and TRBJ1-5; D perhaps matches TRBD1 (6 bases). The CDR3 covers 15 residues. The V and J ends lost 4 bases and 9 bases respectively, with 19 bases between them. From germline, CDR1 is SNHLY and CDR2 FYNNEI. The CDR3 here is CASSAGQTGLWPQHF. CDR3 bases: TGTGCCAGCAGTGCCGGACAGACCGGGCTGTGGCCCCAGCATTTT.

The chain recombines TRBV7-9 with TRBJ2-7, with 11 bases fitting TRBD2. Trimming removed 1 base from V and 5 bases from J; junction bases left unmatched: 7. The CDR3 is 16 residues long. The germline gives CDR1 SEHNR, CDR2 FQNEAQ (reference sequence). This CDR3 is CASSLVKLAGDHEQYF. The CDR3, as DNA: TGTGCCAGCAGCTTAGTAAAACTAGCGGGAGACCACGAGCAGTACTTC.

The V call is TRBV6-5, the J call TRBJ1-2, with a tentative D call TRBD1 (6 bases). Trimming pared 5 bases from V and 4 bases from J, leaving 17 bases between. CDR3 length: 15 amino acids. Germline V gene lookup returns CDR1 MNHEY and CDR2 SVGAGI. The CDR3 nucleotides are TGTGCCAGCAGTGTTTTAACAGGGTATTTCTATGGCTACACCTTC. Its protein product is CASSVLTGYFYGYTF.

CDR3 bases: TGTGCCAGCAGCTCGGGACTAGCGGATCCTAGGCGGGCCAAAAACATTCAGTACTTC. Its translation is CASSSGLADPRRAKNIQYF. The chain couples TRBV7-6 to TRBJ2-4; 11 bases fit TRBD2. Germline trimming cut 4 bases from V and 1 base from J; bases unmatched to any gene: 12. Per germline, CDR1 SGHVS and CDR2 FNYEAQ. The CDR3 extends over 19 amino acids.

The chain is built from TRBV6-5 and TRBJ2-7; 10 bases map to TRBD1. The germline gives CDR1 MNHEY, CDR2 SVGAGI. Losses at the gene ends were 8 bases for V and 4 bases for J; bases not matched to a gene: 11. This CDR3 has 15 residues. The CDR3 DNA is TGTGCCAGCTCAGGAGGGGACAGGGGCATTTACGAGCAGTACTTC. This codes for CASSGGDRGIYEQYF.

This chain connects TRBV19 to TRBJ2-7, with 7 bases fitting TRBD2. The length of the CDR3 is 15 residues. In germline, CDR1 is LNHDA, CDR2 SQIVND (reference sequence). J was trimmed by 3 bases and V by 8 bases; bases with no gene match: 13. CDR3 protein: CASGGRATGIYEQYF. The CDR3 coding sequence is TGTGCCAGTGGGGGGAGGGCAACCGGTATCTACGAGCAGTACTTC.

V is TRBV25-1 and J is TRBJ2-7; a weak D match, TRBD1 (8 bases). Germline values: CDR1 MGHDK, CDR2 SYGVNS. V was shortened by 3 bases and J by 3 bases, with 15 bases between the two germline ends. The CDR3 length is 15 residues. The CDR3 sequence: CASSEKTGEGYEQYF. In DNA form, the CDR3 reads TGTGCCAGCAGTGAGAAGACAGGGGAGGGCTACGAGCAGTACTTC.

The table lists this clone with a few counts. CDR3 sequence (DNA): TGTGCCAGCAGTGTAGGCCAGCTTGGCTACACCTTC. Its protein product is CASSVGQLGYTF. The V and J genes are TRBV25-1 and TRBJ1-2; no firm D call. Deletions cut 4 bases from V and 7 bases from J, with 10 bases between. This CDR3 has 12 residues. Germline CDR1 is MGHDK and CDR2 is SYGVNS.

The chain combines TRBV7-8 with TRBJ2-5; TRBD2 matches at 12 bases. This CDR3 region has 20 residues. The germline gives CDR1 SGHVS, CDR2 FQNEAQ. The junction had 15 bases not matched to a gene; V was cut back by 2 bases and J by 2 bases. The CDR3 loop reads CASSLCASGRAEVCQETQYF. CDR3 DNA: TGTGCCAGCAGCTTATGTGCTAGCGGGAGGGCCGAGGTCTGTCAAGAGACCCAGTACTTC.

This chain connects TRBV30 to TRBJ1-4; D not certain. There are 14 residues in the CDR3. Germline V gene sequence: CDR1 GTSNPN, CDR2 SVGIG (reference sequence). Trimming removed 1 base at V and 0 bases at J, with 6 bases between. The DNA for the CDR3 is TGTGCCTGGAGTGCGCCAGCAACTAATGAAAAACTGTTTTTT. Amino acids: CAWSAPATNEKLFF.

The chain is built from TRBV11-2 and TRBJ2-7; 7 positions agree with TRBD1. CDR1 is SGHAT, CDR2 FQNNGV, per germline. The V gene end was trimmed by 0 bases and the J gene end by 5 bases; junction bases not matched to a gene: 7. This CDR3 comprises 15 residues. CDR3 coding DNA: TGTGCCAGCAGCTTAGAAGGGGGCCATAGCGACGAGCAGTACTTC. Encoded protein: CASSLEGGHSDEQYF.

In this sample, this clone turned up a few times. V is TRBV6-5 and J is TRBJ2-2, with 7 bases lining up with TRBD1. The germline CDR1 and CDR2 sequences are MNHEY and SVGAGI. The CDR3 has 15 residues. J lost 6 bases, V lost 7 bases, and 11 bases had no gene match. Here the CDR3 reads CASTPFPQGSGELFF. CDR3 in DNA: TGTGCCAGCACCCCTTTCCCACAGGGGTCCGGGGAGCTGTTTTTT.

This chain uses TRBV7-9 with TRBJ2-7; TRBD1 matches at 9 bases. Germline V CDR1 and CDR2: SEHNR, FQNEAQ (reference sequence). The CDR3 loop spans 15 amino acids. J was trimmed by 7 bases and V by 5 bases; bases with no gene match: 12. CDR3 loop: CASSRVRTGEGEQYF. The CDR3 bases are TGTGCCAGCAGCCGAGTGAGGACAGGGGAAGGGGAGCAGTACTTC.

The V call is TRBV6-5, the J call TRBJ2-7; D ambiguous. The CDR3 covers 14 residues. Trimming took off 0 bases at V and 0 bases at J, with 6 bases between the two ends. The germline V gene encodes CDR1 MNHEY and CDR2 SVGAGI. CDR3 sequence (DNA): TGTGCCAGCAGTTACTCGAGGAACTCCTACGAGCAGTACTTC. This codes for CASSYSRNSYEQYF.

The V call is TRBV7-9, the J call TRBJ1-4, with D hard to call. Trimming removed 6 bases from V and 0 bases from J, with 11 bases in between. Germline values: CDR1 SEHNR, CDR2 FQNEAQ (reference sequence). The CDR3 runs to 15 residues. The CDR3 region has the DNA TGTGCCAGCAGGCTTAATTCGGCAACTAATGAAAAACTGTTTTTT. This translates into CASRLNSATNEKLFF.

V usage is TRBV13 and J usage is TRBJ2-3; 7 bases are a match to TRBD1. The CDR3 has 16 amino acids. Germline CDR1 reads PRHDT; CDR2 reads FYEKMQ (reference sequence). With V trimmed by 5 bases and J by 0 bases, 8 bases remained unmatched. CDR3 coding DNA: TGTGCCAGCAGCCCAAGACAGGGCACTAGCACAGATACGCAGTATTTT. Its translation: CASSPRQGTSTDTQYF. Complete variable domain (other parts from reference TRBV13 and TRBJ2-3): AAGVIQSPRHLIKEKRETATLKCYPIPRHDTVYWYQQGPGQDPQFLISFYEKMQSDKGSIPDRFSAQQFSDYHSELNMSSLELGDSALYFCASSPRQGTSTDTQYFGPGTRLTVL.